This T cell receptor beta chain was identified during a study of response to subunit inactivated influenza vaccine. Study-wide points: Authors suggested seasonal influenza vaccinations each recruit few new T cells.

Points on this clonotype: Its target is unknown.

Each CDR3 protein gets one entry after TCRdb re-called the RT-PCR reads with MiXCR. The sample includes about 700,000 distinct CDR3 sequences, 14% seen only once; the top ten take 5.5% to 8%. V lost 3 bases and J 5 bases, leaving 13 bases between the germline ends. Germline assignment: CDR1 MNHEY and CDR2 SMNVEV (reference sequence). CDR3 length: 14 amino acids. The specimen comprised PBMCs from blood, sampled 14 to 15 days before vaccination. The chain links TRBV27 to TRBJ2-5, with a possible D match to TRBD2 (6 bases). The sequence was obtained from a man aged 50 or older who received an inactivated influenza vaccine. Written as DNA, the CDR3 is TGTGCCAGCAGTTTTTCGCGGGGCCTGGAGACCCAGTACTTC. Translation gives CASSFSRGLETQYF.